This is a list of T cell receptor beta chains from one sample in a study of T cell repertoires in aging, cancer and after chemotherapy. One entry per CDR3 protein, called by TCRdb with MiXCR from the multiplex PCR reads. The repertoire holds around 1,000 distinct CDR3 sequences, 23% seen once, with 28% in the top ten. Sequenced sample: blood. These receptors came from a human donor with a solid tumor. CDR3s include the opening cysteine and the closing phenylalanine or tryptophan. Fields, in order: D gene, J gene, V gene, clone size, CDR3 length, CDR3 DNA, CDR3 protein. D genes are given only for firm matches. Some rows mark clone size as missing; the rest say once, few, many or name a class of expanded clone.

D: -; J: TRBJ2-7; V: TRBV29-1; size: large; length: 13; DNA: TGCAGCGTTGAGGCAGGGCCCCCCCGGGAGCAGTACTTC; CDR3: CSVEAGPPREQYF
D: -; J: TRBJ2-7; V: TRBV28; size: -; length: 15; DNA: TGTGCCAGCAGTTTCAACGGACTCAGCTCCTACGAGCAGTACTTC; CDR3: CASSFNGLSSYEQYF
D: TRBD1; J: TRBJ2-5; V: TRBV7-9; size: few; length: 17; DNA: TGTGCCAGCAGCTTAGTTCTACAGGGGTCGGGTATCTTGACCCAGTACTTC; CDR3: CASSLVLQGSGILTQYF
D: TRBD1; J: TRBJ1-1; V: TRBV6-5; size: large; length: 15; DNA: TGTGCCAGCAGTTCCCCCGGGACAGGGGGCACTGAAGCTTTCTTT; CDR3: CASSSPGTGGTEAFF
D: -; J: TRBJ2-2; V: TRBV24-1; size: few; length: 16; DNA: TGTGCCACCAGTGGGAAGGACAGGGAGGGTACCGGGGAGCTGTTTTTT; CDR3: CATSGKDREGTGELFF
D: TRBD2; J: TRBJ2-3; V: TRBV28; size: few; length: 16; DNA: TGTGCCAGCAATTCCGGGACTAGCGGACGCACAGATACGCAGTATTTT; CDR3: CASNSGTSGRTDTQYF
D: TRBD1; J: TRBJ2-1; V: TRBV20-1; size: -; length: 15; DNA: TGCAGTGCTATCAGGACAGGGAGCTCCTACAATGAGCAGTTCTTC; CDR3: CSAIRTGSSYNEQFF
D: -; J: TRBJ1-1; V: TRBV7-9; size: -; length: 16; DNA: TGTGCCAGCCAATCGTGTAATGGATACTACGACACTGAAGCTTTCTTT; CDR3: CASQSCNGYYDTEAFF
D: -; J: TRBJ2-7; V: TRBV11-2; size: large; length: 14; DNA: TGTGCCAGCAGCCCACGGGACTTTGCCTACGAGCAGTACTTC; CDR3: CASSPRDFAYEQYF
D: -; J: TRBJ1-5; V: TRBV24-1; size: -; length: 13; DNA: TGTGCCACCTCCCCGGGGAGCAATCAGCCCCAGCATTTT; CDR3: CATSPGSNQPQHF